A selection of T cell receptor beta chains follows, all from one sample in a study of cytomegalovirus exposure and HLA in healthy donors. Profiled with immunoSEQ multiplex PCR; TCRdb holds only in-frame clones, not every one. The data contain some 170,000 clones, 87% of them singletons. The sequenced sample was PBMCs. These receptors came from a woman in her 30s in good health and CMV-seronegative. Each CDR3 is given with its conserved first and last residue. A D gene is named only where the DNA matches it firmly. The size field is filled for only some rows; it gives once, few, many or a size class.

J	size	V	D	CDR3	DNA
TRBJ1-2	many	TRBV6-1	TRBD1	CASREGPGQGFGYTF	TGTGCCAGCAGAGAGGGGCCGGGACAGGGGTTTGGCTACACCTTC
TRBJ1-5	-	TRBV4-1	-	CASSQLVGQPQHF	TGCGCCAGCAGCCAGCTGGTCGGTCAGCCCCAGCATTTT
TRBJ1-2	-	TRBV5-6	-	CASSLGQGGGYTF	TGTGCCAGCAGCTTGGGCCAGGGCGGAGGCTACACCTTC
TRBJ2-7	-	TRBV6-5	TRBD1	CASSLAGGLYEQYF	TGTGCCAGCAGTTTGGCAGGGGGCCTCTACGAGCAGTACTTC
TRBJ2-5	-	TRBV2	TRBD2	CASSTDRGLAGQETQYF	TGTGCCAGCAGTACGGACAGGGGACTAGCGGGGCAAGAGACCCAGTACTTC
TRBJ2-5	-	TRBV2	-	CASSAQGEETQYF	TGTGCCAGCAGTGCTCAGGGCGAAGAGACCCAGTACTTC
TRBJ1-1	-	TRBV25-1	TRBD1	CASSGGTGPNTEAFF	TGTGCCAGCAGTGGGGGGACAGGGCCGAACACTGAAGCTTTCTTT
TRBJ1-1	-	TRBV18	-	CASSQVEGTSEAFF	TGTGCCAGCTCACAAGTCGAGGGGACATCGGAAGCTTTCTTT
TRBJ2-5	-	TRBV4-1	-	CASSRRDWKQETQYF	TGCGCCAGCAGCCGCCGGGACTGGAAGCAAGAGACCCAGTACTTC
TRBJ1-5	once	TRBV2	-	CASSVGNQPQHF	TGTGCCAGCAGTGTCGGCAATCAGCCCCAGCATTTT
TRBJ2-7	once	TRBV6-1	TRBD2	CASSGTRVTTTAYEQYF	TGTGCCAGCAGTGGGACTAGAGTAACCACAACCGCCTACGAGCAGTACTTC
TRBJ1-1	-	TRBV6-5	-	CASSYSRAGNTEAFF	TGTGCCAGCAGTTACTCGAGGGCTGGGAACACTGAAGCTTTCTTT
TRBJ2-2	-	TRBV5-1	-	CASSSLGTNTGELFF	TGCGCCAGCAGCTCCCTAGGGACTAACACCGGGGAGCTGTTTTTT
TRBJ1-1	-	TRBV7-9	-	CASSLSMTEAFF	TGTGCCAGCAGCTTATCTATGACTGAAGCTTTCTTT
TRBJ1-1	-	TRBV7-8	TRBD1	CASSLATGGAGAFF	TGTGCCAGCAGCTTAGCGACAGGGGGCGCGGGAGCTTTCTTT
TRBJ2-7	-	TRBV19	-	CASSMGHEQYF	TGTGCCAGTAGTATGGGCCACGAGCAGTACTTC
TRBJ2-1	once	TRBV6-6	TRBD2	CASSRPAGALYGQFF	TGTGCCAGCAGCCGCCCAGCGGGGGCCCTTTATGGACAGTTCTTC
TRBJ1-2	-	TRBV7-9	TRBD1	CASSPGTAGGYTF	TGTGCCAGCAGCCCTGGGACAGCGGGTGGCTACACCTTC
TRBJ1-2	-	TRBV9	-	CASQEADYGYTF	TGTGCCAGCCAGGAAGCTGACTATGGCTACACCTTC
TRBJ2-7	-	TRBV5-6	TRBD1	CASSWPGQGNYEQYF	TGTGCCAGCAGCTGGCCGGGACAGGGGAACTACGAGCAGTACTTC
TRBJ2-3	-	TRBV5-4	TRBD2	CASSLVGRGVADTQYF	TGTGCCAGCAGCTTGGTAGGGCGGGGGGTGGCAGATACGCAGTATTTT
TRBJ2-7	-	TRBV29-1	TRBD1	CSVEGDSSEQYF	TGCAGCGTTGAAGGGGACAGTTCCGAGCAGTACTTC
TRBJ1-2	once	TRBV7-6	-	CASSLQGNYGYTF	TGTGCCAGCAGCTTACAGGGGAACTATGGCTACACCTTC
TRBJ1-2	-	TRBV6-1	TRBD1	CASSPGQDIYGYTF	TGTGCCAGCAGCCCGGGACAGGACATCTATGGCTACACCTTC
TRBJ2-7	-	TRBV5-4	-	CASSSDPGSTYEQYF	TGTGCCAGCAGCTCAGACCCAGGAAGTACCTACGAGCAGTACTTC
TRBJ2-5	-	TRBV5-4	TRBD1	CASHRQGRSPQETQYF	TGTGCCAGCCATCGACAGGGAAGATCTCCTCAAGAGACCCAGTACTTC
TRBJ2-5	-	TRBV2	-	CASSQKSGTLQETQYF	TGTGCCAGCAGTCAAAAATCCGGGACATTACAAGAGACCCAGTACTTC
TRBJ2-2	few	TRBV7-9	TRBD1	CASSRDRGPTGELFF	TGTGCCAGCAGCCGGGACAGGGGCCCCACCGGGGAGCTGTTTTTT
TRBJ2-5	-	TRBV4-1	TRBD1	CASSHVTGQEGETQYF	TGCGCCAGCAGCCACGTGACAGGGCAGGAAGGAGAGACCCAGTACTTC
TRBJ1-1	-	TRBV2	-	CASILQVMNTEAFF	TGTGCCAGCATTCTCCAGGTCATGAACACTGAAGCTTTCTTT
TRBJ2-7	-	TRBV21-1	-	CASLGGSVAGSTYEQYF	TGTGCCAGCCTTGGGGGGTCTGTAGCGGGGAGTACCTACGAGCAGTACTTC
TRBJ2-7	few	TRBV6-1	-	CASRSASSTPYEQYF	TGTGCCAGCAGATCCGCGTCTAGTACCCCCTACGAGCAGTACTTC
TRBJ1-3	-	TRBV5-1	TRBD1	CASSLAGPGQGSGNTIYF	TGCGCCAGCAGCTTGGCCGGACCGGGACAGGGCTCTGGAAACACCATATATTTT
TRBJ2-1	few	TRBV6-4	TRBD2	CASSEGSGGANEQFF	TGTGCCAGCTCGGAGGGGAGCGGGGGGGCAAATGAGCAGTTCTTC
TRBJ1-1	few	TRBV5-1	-	CASSSRTEFGTEAFF	TGCGCCAGCAGCTCCCGGACAGAATTCGGCACTGAAGCTTTCTTT
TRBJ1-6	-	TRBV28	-	CASMGGTSSYNSPLHF	TGTGCCAGCATGGGGGGGACCAGCTCCTATAATTCACCCCTCCACTTT
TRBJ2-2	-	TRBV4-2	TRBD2	CASSQYSGGANTGELFF	TGTGCCAGCAGCCAATATAGCGGGGGGGCCAACACCGGGGAGCTGTTTTTT
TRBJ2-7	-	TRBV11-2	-	CASSITGFLSYEQYF	TGTGCCAGCAGCATTACAGGGTTTTTATCCTACGAGCAGTACTTC
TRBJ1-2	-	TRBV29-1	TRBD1	CSVDVRGTGYSYGYTF	TGCAGCGTTGACGTCCGGGGGACAGGTTACTCCTATGGCTACACCTTC
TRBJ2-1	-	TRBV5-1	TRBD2	CASSLAGGDPNEQFF	TGCGCCAGCAGCTTAGCGGGGGGGGACCCCAATGAGCAGTTCTTC
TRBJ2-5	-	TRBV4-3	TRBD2	CASSQDSRGLAGSETQYF	TGCGCCAGCAGCCAAGATTCACGAGGACTAGCGGGGAGTGAGACCCAGTACTTC
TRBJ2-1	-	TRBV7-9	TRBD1	CASSLGAGTARNEQFF	TGTGCCAGCAGCCTGGGGGCCGGGACAGCGAGGAATGAGCAGTTCTTC
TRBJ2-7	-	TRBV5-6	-	CASSEVERYEQYF	TGTGCCAGCTCGGAGGTGGAACGCTACGAGCAGTACTTC
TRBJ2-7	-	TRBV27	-	CASSLSGREQYF	TGTGCCAGCAGTTTATCAGGGAGAGAGCAGTACTTC
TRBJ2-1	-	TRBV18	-	CASSPDAGRNEQFF	TGTGCCAGCTCACCGGACGCGGGGAGGAATGAGCAGTTCTTC
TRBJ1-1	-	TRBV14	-	CASSQVVTGTEAFF	TGTGCCAGCAGCCAAGTGGTAACAGGGACTGAAGCTTTCTTT
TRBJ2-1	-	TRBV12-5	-	CASGPSVAIYNEQFF	TGTGCTAGTGGTCCTTCCGTAGCGATCTACAATGAGCAGTTCTTC
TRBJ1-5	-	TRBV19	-	CASSIRGGGSNQPQHF	TGTGCCAGTAGTATCCGTGGGGGCGGGAGCAATCAGCCCCAGCATTTT